This T cell receptor (beta chain) was documented in a study of spatial heterogeneity in lung cancer. This clonotype was seen many times. The time point denotes: sample taken at primary tumor resection. From tumor, nontumor lung or frozen PBMC, whole RNA was taken unsorted for sequencing. TCRdb re-derived calls from the 5' RACE reads in MiXCR, one entry per CDR3 protein. The table has roughly 40,000 distinct CDR3 sequences, approximately 7% seen once. Sequences were derived from PBMCs, sampled at surgery. This receptor was identified in a female donor with early-stage non-small cell lung cancer.

The CDR3 sequence is CASRIRSPSSYEQYF. DNA for the CDR3: TGTGCCAGCAGGATTCGATCCCCGAGCTCCTACGAGCAGTACTTC. The chain joins TRBV12-3 or TRBV12-4 to TRBJ2-7; D gene ambiguous. This CDR3 region has 15 residues. The germline V and J ends were trimmed by 6 bases and 0 bases, with 15 bases remaining between them.